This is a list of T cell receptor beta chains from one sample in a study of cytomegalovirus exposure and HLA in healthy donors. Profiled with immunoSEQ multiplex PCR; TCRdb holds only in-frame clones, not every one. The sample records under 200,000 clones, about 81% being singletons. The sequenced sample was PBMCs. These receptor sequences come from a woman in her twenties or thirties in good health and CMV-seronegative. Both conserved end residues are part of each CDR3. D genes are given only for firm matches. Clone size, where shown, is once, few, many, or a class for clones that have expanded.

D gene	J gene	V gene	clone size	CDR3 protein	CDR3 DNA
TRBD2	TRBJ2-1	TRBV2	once	CASSQERGANNEQFF	TGTGCCAGCAGCCAGGAGCGGGGGGCTAACAATGAGCAGTTCTTC
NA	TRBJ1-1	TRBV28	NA	CASSSRGREAFF	TGTGCCAGCAGTTCCCGAGGCCGTGAAGCTTTCTTT
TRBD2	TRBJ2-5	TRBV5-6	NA	CASSLNRGGAGETQYF	TGTGCCAGCAGCTTGAACCGCGGGGGGGCTGGGGAGACCCAGTACTTC
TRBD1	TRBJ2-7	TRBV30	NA	CAWSGRGGKTYEQYF	TGTGCCTGGAGTGGCCGAGGGGGCAAGACCTACGAGCAGTACTTC
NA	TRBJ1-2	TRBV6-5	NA	CASSYRVANYGYTF	TGTGCCAGCAGTTACCGGGTGGCTAACTATGGCTACACCTTC
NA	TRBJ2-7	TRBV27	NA	CASSLSLTGKYEQYF	TGTGCCAGCAGTTTATCCCTTACAGGGAAATACGAGCAGTACTTC
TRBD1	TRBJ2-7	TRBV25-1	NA	CASSDRDRGYEQYF	TGTGCCAGCAGTGACCGGGACAGGGGCTACGAGCAGTACTTC
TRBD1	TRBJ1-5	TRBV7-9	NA	CASSPDRGREYSNQPQHF	TGTGCCAGCAGCCCAGACAGGGGCCGGGAATATAGCAATCAGCCCCAGCATTTT
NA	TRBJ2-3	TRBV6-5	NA	CASSYSTRDTQYF	TGTGCCAGCAGTTACTCCACCAGGGATACGCAGTATTTT
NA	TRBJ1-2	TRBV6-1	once	CASSADRRGGYTF	TGTGCCAGCAGTGCGGACCGTAGGGGTGGCTACACCTTC
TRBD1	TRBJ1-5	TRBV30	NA	CAWSSGTGGGMSNQPQHF	TGTGCCTGGAGTTCCGGGACAGGGGGAGGAATGAGCAATCAGCCCCAGCATTTT
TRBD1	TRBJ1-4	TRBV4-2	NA	CASSPPDRATNEKLFF	TGTGCCAGCAGCCCTCCTGACAGGGCGACTAATGAAAAACTGTTTTTT
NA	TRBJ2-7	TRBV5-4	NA	CASSWGLAGAEQYF	TGTGCCAGCAGCTGGGGTTTGGCAGGGGCCGAGCAGTACTTC
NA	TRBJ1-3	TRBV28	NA	CASSLWWQGGNTIYF	TGTGCCAGCAGTTTATGGTGGCAGGGAGGAAACACCATATATTTT
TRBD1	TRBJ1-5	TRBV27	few	CASSLEGQVPHF	TGTGCCAGCAGTTTGGAAGGACAGGTCCCTCACTTT
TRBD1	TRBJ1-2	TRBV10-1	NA	CASSEGATGAFEGYTF	TGCGCCAGCAGTGAGGGAGCAACAGGGGCATTCGAAGGCTACACCTTC
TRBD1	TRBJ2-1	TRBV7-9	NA	CASSERVGTGVYNEQFF	TGTGCCAGCAGCGAGAGAGTCGGGACAGGGGTTTACAATGAGCAGTTCTTC
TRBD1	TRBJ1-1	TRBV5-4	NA	CASRGQGDLNTEAFF	TGTGCCAGCCGGGGACAGGGGGATTTGAACACTGAAGCTTTCTTT
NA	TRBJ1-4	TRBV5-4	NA	CASSPYLGEKLFF	TGTGCCAGCAGCCCTTATCTAGGTGAAAAACTGTTTTTT
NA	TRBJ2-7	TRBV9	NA	CASSAQTSSYEQYF	TGTGCCAGCAGCGCCCAGACAAGCTCCTACGAGCAGTACTTC
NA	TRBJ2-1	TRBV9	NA	CASSVGRQVKSNEQFF	TGTGCCAGCAGCGTAGGTCGGCAGGTCAAATCCAATGAGCAGTTCTTC
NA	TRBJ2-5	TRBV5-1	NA	CASTRGGQETQYF	TGCGCCAGCACCAGAGGAGGGCAAGAGACCCAGTACTTC
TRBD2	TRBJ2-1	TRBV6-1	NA	CASSEGLAGGNEQFF	TGTGCCAGCAGTGAAGGACTAGCGGGAGGTAATGAGCAGTTCTTC
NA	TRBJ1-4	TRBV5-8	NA	CASRARPGNNEKLFF	TGTGCCAGCAGGGCCCGGCCGGGAAATAATGAAAAACTGTTTTTT
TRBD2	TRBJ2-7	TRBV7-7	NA	CASSAGTSGRGYEQYF	TGTGCCAGCAGCGCTGGGACTAGCGGGAGAGGATACGAGCAGTACTTC
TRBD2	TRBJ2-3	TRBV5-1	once	CASSPGTNTDTQYF	TGCGCCAGCAGCCCCGGGACTAACACAGATACGCAGTATTTT
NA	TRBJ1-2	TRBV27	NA	CASSFVRGPYGYTF	TGTGCCAGCAGTTTTGTACGGGGTCCCTATGGCTACACCTTC
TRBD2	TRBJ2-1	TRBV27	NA	CASSPGTSGHEQFF	TGTGCCAGCAGTCCGGGGACTAGCGGCCATGAGCAGTTCTTC
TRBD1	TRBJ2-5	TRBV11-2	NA	CASSLMGQFQETQYF	TGTGCCAGCAGCTTAATGGGACAGTTTCAAGAGACCCAGTACTTC
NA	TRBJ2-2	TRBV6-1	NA	CAGRWGQNTGELFF	TGTGCCGGACGATGGGGACAGAACACCGGGGAGCTGTTTTTT
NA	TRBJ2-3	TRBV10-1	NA	CASSEGARDTQYF	TGCGCCAGCAGTGAAGGGGCCAGAGATACGCAGTATTTT
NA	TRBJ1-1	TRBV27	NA	CASSLSQGLGTEAFF	TGTGCCAGCAGTTTATCCCAGGGACTCGGCACTGAAGCTTTCTTT
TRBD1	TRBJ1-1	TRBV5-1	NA	CASSQTDRENTEAFF	TGCGCCAGCAGCCAGACCGACAGGGAGAACACTGAAGCTTTCTTT
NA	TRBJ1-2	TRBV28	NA	CASSNSLRGLYGYTF	TGTGCCAGCAGTAACAGCCTCAGGGGATTATATGGCTACACCTTC
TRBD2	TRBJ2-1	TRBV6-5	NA	CASSPEREGYNEQFF	TGTGCCAGCAGCCCCGAGCGGGAAGGCTACAATGAGCAGTTCTTC
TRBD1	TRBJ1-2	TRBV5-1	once	CASSPGQGGGYTF	TGCGCCAGCAGCCCTGGACAGGGTGGTGGCTACACCTTC
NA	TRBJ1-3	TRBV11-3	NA	CASSFGTGSGNTIYF	TGTGCCAGCAGCTTCGGAACAGGGTCCGGAAACACCATATATTTT
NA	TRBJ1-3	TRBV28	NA	CASSSPRAWGGNTIYF	TGTGCCAGCAGTTCCCCCAGGGCGTGGGGTGGAAACACCATATATTTT
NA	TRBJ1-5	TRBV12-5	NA	CASGPDRPLILGQPQHF	TGTGCTAGTGGACCTGACAGGCCCCTGATCCTTGGGCAGCCCCAGCATTTT
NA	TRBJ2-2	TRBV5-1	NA	CASSFTGSGELFF	TGCGCCAGCAGCTTTACAGGGTCCGGGGAGCTGTTTTTT
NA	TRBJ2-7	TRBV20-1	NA	CSARGPQQQYF	TGCAGTGCTAGAGGGCCGCAACAGCAGTACTTC
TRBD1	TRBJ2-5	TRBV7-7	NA	CASSYPGQGETQYF	TGTGCCAGCAGCTACCCGGGACAGGGGGAGACCCAGTACTTC
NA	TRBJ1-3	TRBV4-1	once	CASSQDTGAGGNTIYF	TGCGCCAGCAGCCAAGATACAGGAGCAGGGGGAAACACCATATATTTT
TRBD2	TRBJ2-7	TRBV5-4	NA	CASSPRLAGVEEQYF	TGTGCCAGCAGCCCCCGACTAGCGGGAGTGGAGGAGCAGTACTTC
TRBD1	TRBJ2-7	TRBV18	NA	CASSLTGDSYEQYF	TGTGCCAGCTCACTAACAGGGGATTCCTACGAGCAGTACTTC
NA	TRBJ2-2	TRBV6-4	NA	CASSDSGQNTGELFF	TGTGCCAGCAGTGACTCAGGACAGAACACCGGGGAGCTGTTTTTT
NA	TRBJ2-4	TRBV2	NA	CASRDDLRVQSENIQYF	TGTGCCAGCAGGGACGATCTCAGGGTGCAGTCCGAAAACATTCAGTACTTC
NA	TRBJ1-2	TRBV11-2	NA	CASSPLGAPNYGYTF	TGTGCCAGCAGCCCCTTGGGGGCTCCCAACTATGGCTACACCTTC
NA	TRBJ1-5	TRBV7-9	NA	CASSPRRGQPQHF	TGTGCCAGCAGCCCTAGACGGGGGCAGCCCCAGCATTTT